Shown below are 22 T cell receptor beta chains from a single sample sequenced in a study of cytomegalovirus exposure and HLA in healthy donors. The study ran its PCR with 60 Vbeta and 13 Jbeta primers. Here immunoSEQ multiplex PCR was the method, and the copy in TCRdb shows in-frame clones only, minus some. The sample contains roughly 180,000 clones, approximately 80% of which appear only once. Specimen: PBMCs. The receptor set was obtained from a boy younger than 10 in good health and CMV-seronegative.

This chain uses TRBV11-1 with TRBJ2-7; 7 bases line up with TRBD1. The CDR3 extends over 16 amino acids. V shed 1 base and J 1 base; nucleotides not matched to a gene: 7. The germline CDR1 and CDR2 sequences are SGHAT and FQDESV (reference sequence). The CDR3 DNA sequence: TGTGCCAGCAGCTTAGGAGACAGGGTAGGTTCCTACGAGCAGTACTTC. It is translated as CASSLGDRVGSYEQYF.

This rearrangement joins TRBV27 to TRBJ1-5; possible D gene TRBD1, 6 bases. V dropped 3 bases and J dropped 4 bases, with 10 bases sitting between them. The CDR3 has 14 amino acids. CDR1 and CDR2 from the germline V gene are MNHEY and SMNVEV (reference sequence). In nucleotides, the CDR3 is TGTGCCAGCAGTTTCGGGGGGCCTAATCAGCCCCAGCATTTT. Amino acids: CASSFGGPNQPQHF.

The CDR3 DNA reads as TGCGCCAGCAGCTTGGGAGTTCAGAACACTGAAGCTTTCTTT. Protein sequence: CASSLGVQNTEAFF. The chain carries TRBV5-1 and TRBJ1-1; D is undetermined. Germline CDR1 reads SGHRS; CDR2 reads YFSETQ. The CDR3 consists of 14 residues. V was cut by 0 bases and J by 1 base, with 7 bases left in between. Based on the CDR3 plus reference TRBV5-1 and TRBJ1-1, the full variable domain is KAGVTQTPRYLIKTRGQQVTLSCSPISGHRSVSWYQQTPGQGLQFLFEYFSETQRNKGNFPGRFSGRQFSNSRSEMNVSTLELGDSALYLCASSLGVQNTEAFFGQGTRLTVV.

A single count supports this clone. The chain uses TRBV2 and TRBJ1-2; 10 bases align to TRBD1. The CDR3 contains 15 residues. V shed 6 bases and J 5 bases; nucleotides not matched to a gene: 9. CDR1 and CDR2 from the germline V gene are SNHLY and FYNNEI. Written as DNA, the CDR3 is TGTGCCAGCAGATCGGGGACAGGGGTAGAGTATGGCTACACCTTC. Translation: CASRSGTGVEYGYTF.

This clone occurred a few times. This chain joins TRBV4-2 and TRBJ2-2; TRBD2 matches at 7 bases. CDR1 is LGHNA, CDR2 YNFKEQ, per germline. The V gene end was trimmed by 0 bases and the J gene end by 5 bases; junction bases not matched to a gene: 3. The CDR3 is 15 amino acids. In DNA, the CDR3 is TGTGCCAGCAGCCAAGATTTGGGGGGGACCGGGGAGCTGTTTTTT. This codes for CASSQDLGGTGELFF.

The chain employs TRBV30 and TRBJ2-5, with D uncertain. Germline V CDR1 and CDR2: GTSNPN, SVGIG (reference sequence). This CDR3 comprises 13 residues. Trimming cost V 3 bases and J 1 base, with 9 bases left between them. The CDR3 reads CAWSRPGQETQYF. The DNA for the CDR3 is TGTGCCTGGAGCCGACCGGGCCAAGAGACCCAGTACTTC.

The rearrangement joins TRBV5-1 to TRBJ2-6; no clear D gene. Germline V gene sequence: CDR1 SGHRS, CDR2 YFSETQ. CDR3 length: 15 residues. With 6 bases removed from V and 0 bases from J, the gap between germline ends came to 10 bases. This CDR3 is CASTLRSSGANVLTF. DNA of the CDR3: TGCGCCAGCACCCTTAGGAGCTCTGGGGCCAACGTCCTGACTTTC.

The CDR3 is CSVDTGQGSYNEQFF. In DNA, the CDR3 is TGCAGCGTTGATACGGGACAGGGGTCCTACAATGAGCAGTTCTTC. The chain links TRBV29-1 to TRBJ2-1, with 10 bases lining up with TRBD1. After removal of 3 bases from V and 1 base from J, the junction contained 3 bases not matched to a gene. Germline CDR1 reads SQVTM; CDR2 reads ANQGSEA. The CDR3 loop spans 15 amino acids.

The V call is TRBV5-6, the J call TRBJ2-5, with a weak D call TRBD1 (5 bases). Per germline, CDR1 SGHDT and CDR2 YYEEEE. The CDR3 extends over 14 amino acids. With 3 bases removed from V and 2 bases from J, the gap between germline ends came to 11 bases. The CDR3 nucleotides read TGTGCCAGCAGCTGGTCAGGGTGGCAAGAGACCCAGTACTTC. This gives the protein CASSWSGWQETQYF. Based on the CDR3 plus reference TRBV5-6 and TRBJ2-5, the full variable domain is DAGVTQSPTHLIKTRGQQVTLRCSPKSGHDTVSWYQQALGQGPQFIFQYYEEEERQRGNFPDRFSGHQFPNYSSELNVNALLLGDSALYLCASSWSGWQETQYFGPGTRLLVL.

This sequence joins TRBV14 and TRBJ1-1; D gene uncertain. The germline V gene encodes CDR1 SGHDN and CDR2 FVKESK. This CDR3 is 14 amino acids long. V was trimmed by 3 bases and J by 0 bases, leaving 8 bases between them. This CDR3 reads CASSQTHMNTEAFF. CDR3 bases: TGTGCCAGCAGCCAGACTCACATGAACACTGAAGCTTTCTTT.

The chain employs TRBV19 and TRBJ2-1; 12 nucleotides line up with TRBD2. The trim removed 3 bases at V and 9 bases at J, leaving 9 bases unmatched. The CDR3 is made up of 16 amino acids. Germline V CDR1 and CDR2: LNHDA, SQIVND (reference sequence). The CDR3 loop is CASSMRGGLAGFEQFF. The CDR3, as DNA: TGTGCCAGTAGTATGCGAGGGGGACTAGCGGGTTTTGAGCAGTTCTTC.

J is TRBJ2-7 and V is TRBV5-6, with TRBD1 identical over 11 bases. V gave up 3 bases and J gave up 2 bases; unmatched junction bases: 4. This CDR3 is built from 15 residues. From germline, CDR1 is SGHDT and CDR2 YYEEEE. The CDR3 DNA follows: TGTGCCAGCAGCTCTGCGGGACAGGGGGCCTACGAGCAGTACGTC. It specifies CASSSAGQGAYEQYV.

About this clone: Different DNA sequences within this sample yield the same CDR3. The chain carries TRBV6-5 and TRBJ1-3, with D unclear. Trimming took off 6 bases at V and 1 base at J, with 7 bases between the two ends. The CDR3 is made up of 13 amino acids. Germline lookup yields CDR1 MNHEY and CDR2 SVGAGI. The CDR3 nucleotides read TGTGCCAGCAGCTCCGGTTCTGGAAACACCATATATTTT. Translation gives CASSSGSGNTIYF.

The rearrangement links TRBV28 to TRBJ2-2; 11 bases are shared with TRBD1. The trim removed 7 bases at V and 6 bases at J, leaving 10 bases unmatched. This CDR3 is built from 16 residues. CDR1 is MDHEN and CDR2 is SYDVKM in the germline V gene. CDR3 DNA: TGTGCCAGCATGTGGGTCGGGACAGGGGGTCCCGGGGAGCTGTTTTTT. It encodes CASMWVGTGGPGELFF.

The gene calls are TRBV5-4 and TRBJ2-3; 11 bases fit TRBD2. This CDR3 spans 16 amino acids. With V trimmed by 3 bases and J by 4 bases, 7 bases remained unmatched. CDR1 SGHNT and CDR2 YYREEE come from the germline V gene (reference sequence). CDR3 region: CASSSSLAGGSDTQYF. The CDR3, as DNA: TGTGCCAGCAGCTCCTCTCTAGCGGGAGGATCAGATACGCAGTATTTT. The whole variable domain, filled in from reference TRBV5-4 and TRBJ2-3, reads ETGVTQSPTHLIKTRGQQVTLRCSSQSGHNTVSWYQQALGQGPQFIFQYYREEENGRGNFPPRFSGLQFPNYSSELNVNALELDDSALYLCASSSSLAGGSDTQYFGPGTRLTVL.

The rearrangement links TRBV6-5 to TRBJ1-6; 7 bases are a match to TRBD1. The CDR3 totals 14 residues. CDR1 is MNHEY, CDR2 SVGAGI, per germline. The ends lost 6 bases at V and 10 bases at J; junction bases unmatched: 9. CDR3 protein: CASSLRDSHSPLHF. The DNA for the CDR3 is TGTGCCAGCAGCCTCCGGGACAGTCACTCACCCCTCCACTTT.

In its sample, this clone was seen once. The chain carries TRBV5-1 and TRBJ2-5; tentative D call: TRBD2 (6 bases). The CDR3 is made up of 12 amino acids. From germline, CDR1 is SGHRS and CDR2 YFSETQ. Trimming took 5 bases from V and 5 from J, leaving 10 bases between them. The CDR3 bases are TGCGCCAGCAGTTTCAGCGGGGAGACCCAGTACTTC. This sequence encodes CASSFSGETQYF.

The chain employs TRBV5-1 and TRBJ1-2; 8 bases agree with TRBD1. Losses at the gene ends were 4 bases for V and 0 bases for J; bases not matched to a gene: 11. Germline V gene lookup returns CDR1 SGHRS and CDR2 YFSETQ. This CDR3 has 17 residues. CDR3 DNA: TGCGCCAGCAGCGGCCGGGACAGGAGAACTTCTAACTATGGCTACACCTTC. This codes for CASSGRDRRTSNYGYTF.

In nucleotides, the CDR3 is TGCGCCAGCAGCCAAGCCAGGGTTGGTTATGGCTACACCTTC. Translation: CASSQARVGYGYTF. The chain has TRBV4-1 and TRBJ1-2; D is possibly TRBD1 (5 bases). The germline V and J ends were trimmed by 1 base and 5 bases, with 11 bases remaining between them. The V gene's germline CDR1 is MGHRA and CDR2 YSYEKL. CDR3 size: 14 residues.

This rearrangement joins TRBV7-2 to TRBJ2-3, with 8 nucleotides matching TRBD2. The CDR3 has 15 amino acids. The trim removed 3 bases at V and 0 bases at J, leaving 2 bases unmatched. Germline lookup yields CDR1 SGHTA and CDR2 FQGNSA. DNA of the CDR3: TGTGCCAGCAGCTTTGGACTAGCCAGCACAGATACGCAGTATTTT. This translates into CASSFGLASTDTQYF.

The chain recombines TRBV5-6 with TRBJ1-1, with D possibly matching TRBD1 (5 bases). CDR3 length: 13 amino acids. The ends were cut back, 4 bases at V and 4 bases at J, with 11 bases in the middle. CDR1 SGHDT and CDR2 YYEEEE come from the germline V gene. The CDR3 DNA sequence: TGTGCCAGCAGCGGTCGGGGGGGCACTGAAGCTTTCTTT. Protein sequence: CASSGRGGTEAFF.

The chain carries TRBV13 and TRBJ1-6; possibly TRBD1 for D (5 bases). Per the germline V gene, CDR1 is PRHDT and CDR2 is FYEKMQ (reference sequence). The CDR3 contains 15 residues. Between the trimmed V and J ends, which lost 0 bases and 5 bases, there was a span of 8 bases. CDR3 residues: CASSLGRVDNSPLHF. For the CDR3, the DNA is TGTGCCAGCAGCTTAGGCAGGGTTGATAATTCACCCCTCCACTTT.